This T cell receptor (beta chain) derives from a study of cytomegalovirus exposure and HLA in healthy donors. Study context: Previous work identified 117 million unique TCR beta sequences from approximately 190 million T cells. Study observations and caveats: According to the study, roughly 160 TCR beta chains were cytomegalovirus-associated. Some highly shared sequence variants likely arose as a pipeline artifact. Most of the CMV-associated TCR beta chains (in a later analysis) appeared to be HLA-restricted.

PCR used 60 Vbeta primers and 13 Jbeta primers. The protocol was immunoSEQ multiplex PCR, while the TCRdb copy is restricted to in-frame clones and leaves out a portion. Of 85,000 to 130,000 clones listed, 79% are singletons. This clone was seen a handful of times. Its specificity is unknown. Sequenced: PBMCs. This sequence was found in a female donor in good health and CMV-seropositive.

The CDR3 sequence is CASSLNRGARGHTEAFF. The CDR3 region has the DNA TGTGCCAGCAGCTTAAATCGAGGGGCCAGGGGGCACACTGAAGCTTTCTTT. V gene TRBV7-8 combines with J gene TRBJ1-1, with 8 nucleotides matching TRBD1. J lost 3 bases, V lost 2 bases, and 11 bases had no gene match. The CDR3 runs to 17 residues. CDR1 SGHVS and CDR2 FQNEAQ come from the germline V gene.